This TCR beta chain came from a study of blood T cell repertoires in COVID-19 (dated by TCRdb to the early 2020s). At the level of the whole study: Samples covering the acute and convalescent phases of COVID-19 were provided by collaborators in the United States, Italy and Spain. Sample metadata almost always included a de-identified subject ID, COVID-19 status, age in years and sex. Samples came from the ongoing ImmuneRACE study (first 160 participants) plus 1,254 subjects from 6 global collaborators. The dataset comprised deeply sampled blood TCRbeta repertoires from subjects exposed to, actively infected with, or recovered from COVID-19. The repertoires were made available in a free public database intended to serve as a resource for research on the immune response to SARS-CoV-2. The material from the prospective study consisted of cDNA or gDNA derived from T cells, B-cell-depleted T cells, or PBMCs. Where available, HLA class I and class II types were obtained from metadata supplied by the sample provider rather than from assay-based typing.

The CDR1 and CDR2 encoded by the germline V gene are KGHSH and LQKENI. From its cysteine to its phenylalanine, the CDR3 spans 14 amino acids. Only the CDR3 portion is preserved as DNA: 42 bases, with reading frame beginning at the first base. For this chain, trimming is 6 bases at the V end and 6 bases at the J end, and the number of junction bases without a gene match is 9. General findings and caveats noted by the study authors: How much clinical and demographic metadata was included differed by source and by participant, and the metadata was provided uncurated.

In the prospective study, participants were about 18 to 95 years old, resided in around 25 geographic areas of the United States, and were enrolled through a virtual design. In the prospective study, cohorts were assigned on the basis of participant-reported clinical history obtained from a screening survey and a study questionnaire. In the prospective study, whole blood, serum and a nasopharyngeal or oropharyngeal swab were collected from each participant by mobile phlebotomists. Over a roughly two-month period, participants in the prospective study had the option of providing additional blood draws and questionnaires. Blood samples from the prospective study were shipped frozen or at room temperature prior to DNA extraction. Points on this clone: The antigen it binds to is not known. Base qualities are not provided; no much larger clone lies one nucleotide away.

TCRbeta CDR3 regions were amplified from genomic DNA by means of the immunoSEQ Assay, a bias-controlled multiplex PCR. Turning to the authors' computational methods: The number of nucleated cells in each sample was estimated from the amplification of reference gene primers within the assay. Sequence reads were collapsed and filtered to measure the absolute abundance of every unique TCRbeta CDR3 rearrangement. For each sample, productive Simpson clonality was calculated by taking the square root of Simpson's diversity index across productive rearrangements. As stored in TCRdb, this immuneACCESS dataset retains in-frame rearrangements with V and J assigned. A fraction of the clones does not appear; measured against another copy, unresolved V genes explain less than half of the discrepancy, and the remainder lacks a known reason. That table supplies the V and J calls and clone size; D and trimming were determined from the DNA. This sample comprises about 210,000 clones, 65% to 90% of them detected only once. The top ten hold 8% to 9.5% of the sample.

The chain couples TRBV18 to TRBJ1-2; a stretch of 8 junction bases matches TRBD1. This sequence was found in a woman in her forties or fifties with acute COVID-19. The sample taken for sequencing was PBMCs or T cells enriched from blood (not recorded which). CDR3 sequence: CASSPTGGTDGYTF. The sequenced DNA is TGTGCCAGCTCTCCCACAGGGGGAACGGATGGCTACACCTTC. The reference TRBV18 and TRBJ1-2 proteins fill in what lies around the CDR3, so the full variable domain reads NAGVMQNPRHLVRRRGQEARLRCSPMKGHSHVYWYRQLPEEGLKFMVYLQKENIIDESGMPKERFSAEFPKEGPSILRIQQVVRGDSAAYFCASSPTGGTDGYTFGSGTRLTVV.